This T cell receptor beta chain is from a study of shared clonotypes between healthy human individuals. Study results and limitations: It was expected that sequencing depth would affect clonotype sharing among donors. Generation of non-shared clonotypes was less probable than generation of clonotypes shared by all four donors. Four donors had 5% to 6% of their naive CD4 clonotypes in common.

Germline lookup yields CDR1 SGHTS and CDR2 YDEGEE. V lost 4 bases to trimming and J lost 10 bases, with 21 bases between them. The CDR3 is made up of 16 amino acids. Evenly divided among several immunoSEQ plates was the genomic DNA of each subset. Method: immunoSEQ multiplex PCR; TCRdb's copy keeps in-frame clones and lacks some. This table has more than 2 million clones, roughly 94% appearing once. On this clone: Its cognate antigen is unknown.

The chain employs TRBV5-8 and TRBJ1-6; TRBD1 might be the D (5 bases). This TCR was recovered from a man between 18 and 35 years old in good health. Sequenced input: naive CD4+ T cells sorted from blood. The subset: CD45RA+ positively selected. CDR3 amino acids: CASSVGGGAGGSPLHF. The CDR3 bases are TGTGCCAGCAGCGTGGGAGGAGGGGCTGGGGGATCACCCCTCCACTTT.